This T cell receptor beta chain was sequenced for a study of blood T cell repertoires in COVID-19. Trimming took 3 bases from V and 8 from J, leaving 11 bases between them. The germline gives CDR1 SEHNR, CDR2 FQNEAQ (reference sequence). This CDR3 is built from 14 residues. The repertoire was sequenced with immunoSEQ multiplex PCR; TCRdb's copy has only in-frame clones and lacks some. The table lists hundreds of thousands of clones, over 80% of them singletons. The genes are TRBV7-9 and TRBJ1-6; D is perhaps TRBD1 (5 bases). The TCR was taken from a woman aged 18-29 years with acute or convalescent COVID-19. Sequencing was performed on peripheral blood. In nucleotides, the CDR3 is TGTGCCAGCAGCTTTAGGGGTGGCTATTCACCCCTCCACTTT. Protein: CASSFRGGYSPLHF. The full variable domain, in which reference TRBV7-9 and TRBJ1-6 provide the parts outside the CDR3, is DTGVSQNPRHKITKRGQNVTFRCDPISEHNRLYWYRQTLGQGPEFLTYFQNEAQLEKSRLLSDRFSAERPKGSFSTLEIQRTEQGDSAMYLCASSFRGGYSPLHFGNGTRLTVT.